This is a list of T cell receptor beta chains from one sample in a study of OX40 agonist ivuxolimab in advanced cancers. TCRdb's copy holds only in-frame clones and misses some; the assay was immunoSEQ multiplex PCR. The data show about 83,000 clones, around 90% seen once. The source was CD4+ or CD8+ T cells sorted from blood, collected in a trial of the OX40 agonist ivuxolimab. These receptors all come from an adult with an advanced solid tumor such as melanoma, head and neck, liver or kidney cancer. CDR3s include the opening cysteine and the closing phenylalanine or tryptophan. The D gene is left open where the match is weak. Size tells how often a clone was seen (once, few, many) or the class of an expanded clone, and some rows leave it out.

D | J | V | size | CDR3 | DNA
NA | TRBJ1-2 | TRBV6-5 | NA | CASRKTGNYGYTF | TGTGCCAGCAGAAAAACAGGAAACTATGGCTACACCTTC
NA | TRBJ1-3 | TRBV28 | NA | CASSLGPSGNTIYF | TGTGCCAGCAGTTTGGGGCCGTCTGGAAACACCATATATTTT
TRBD2 | TRBJ2-7 | TRBV5-1 | NA | CASSVLAGGYEQYF | TGCGCCAGCAGCGTCCTAGCGGGGGGTTACGAGCAGTACTTC
TRBD2 | TRBJ2-3 | TRBV11-2 | NA | CASSWLAGGTDTQYF | TGTGCCAGCAGCTGGCTAGCGGGAGGAACAGATACGCAGTATTTT
NA | TRBJ2-3 | TRBV10-3 | NA | CAISDSAATSGQYF | TGTGCCATCAGTGACTCAGCGGCCACAAGCGGGCAGTATTTT
NA | TRBJ2-3 | TRBV6-5 | NA | CASSYSAGTTDTQYF | TGTGCCAGCAGTTACTCGGCAGGGACGACAGATACGCAGTATTTT
TRBD1 | TRBJ2-2 | TRBV28 | NA | CASFRTGWNAGELFF | TGTGCCAGCTTCCGGACAGGGTGGAACGCCGGGGAGCTGTTTTTT
NA | TRBJ1-2 | TRBV5-1 | NA | CASSLNRDLDGYTF | TGCGCCAGCAGCCTGAACAGGGATCTAGACGGCTACACCTTC
NA | TRBJ2-1 | TRBV10-1 | NA | CASSESQASSYNEQFF | TGCGCCAGCAGTGAATCACAGGCTAGCTCCTACAATGAGCAGTTCTTC
TRBD1 | TRBJ2-1 | TRBV6-5 | NA | CASSYEGTVPNEQFF | TGTGCCAGCAGTTACGAGGGGACAGTACCCAATGAGCAGTTCTTC
NA | TRBJ2-1 | TRBV14 | NA | CASSQDPGTTNTDYNEQFF | TGTGCCAGCAGCCAAGATCCGGGGACCACCAACACGGACTACAATGAGCAGTTCTTC
NA | TRBJ2-1 | TRBV11-3 | NA | CASSFGGSSYNEQFF | TGTGCCAGCAGCTTTGGGGGGAGCTCCTACAATGAGCAGTTCTTC
NA | TRBJ1-2 | TRBV6-5 | NA | CASTHRGQLYYGYTF | TGTGCCAGCACCCACCGGGGCCAGTTATACTATGGCTACACCTTC
TRBD1 | TRBJ2-1 | TRBV5-1 | NA | CASSLDGQGSNEQFF | TGCGCCAGCAGCTTGGACGGACAGGGGTCCAATGAGCAGTTCTTC
NA | TRBJ2-4 | TRBV7-9 | NA | CASSTEWGSGIQYF | TGTGCCAGCAGTACCGAGTGGGGCAGCGGCATTCAGTACTTC
NA | TRBJ2-7 | TRBV27 | few | CASSGDMGGGRGEQYF | TGTGCCAGCAGTGGGGACATGGGGGGTGGACGGGGCGAGCAGTACTTC
NA | TRBJ2-5 | TRBV9 | NA | CASSPNAFTQETQYF | TGTGCCAGCAGCCCCAACGCGTTTACCCAAGAGACCCAGTACTTC
NA | TRBJ2-2 | TRBV15 | NA | CATSRVGLSNTGELFF | TGTGCCACCAGCAGAGTTGGCTTATCGAACACCGGGGAGCTGTTTTTT
NA | TRBJ2-5 | TRBV5-4 | NA | CASSLRGGETQYF | TGTGCCAGCAGCTTGAGAGGGGGAGAGACCCAGTACTTC
NA | TRBJ1-2 | TRBV20-1 | NA | CSADLLSGYTF | TGCAGTGCGGATCTCCTCTCTGGCTACACCTTC